Following are 15 T cell receptor beta chains from one sample sequenced in a study of T-cell memory formation after mild COVID-19. In TCRdb, the 5' RACE reads were re-called with MiXCR into one record per CDR3 protein. The data contain around 530,000 distinct CDR3 sequences, about a fifth of them seen just once; the ten biggest clones take up about 8.7%. Sequences were obtained from PBMCs or a T cell subset sorted from them (not recorded which). All receptors derive from an adult woman who had mild COVID-19 (a few samples of this study predate the infection). Cell type and time point are not known.

The chain is built from TRBV29-1 and TRBJ2-3, with 7 bases fitting TRBD2. This CDR3 spans 14 amino acids. In germline, CDR1 is SQVTM, CDR2 ANQGSEA. The V gene end was trimmed by 3 bases and the J gene end by 3 bases; junction bases not matched to a gene: 6. The CDR3 is CSVDTGGGTDTQYF. The DNA for the CDR3 is TGCAGCGTTGACACGGGAGGTGGGACAGATACGCAGTATTTT.

The gene calls are TRBV19 and TRBJ1-5; possible D gene TRBD1, 6 bases. This CDR3 is built from 15 residues. Trimming cost V 5 bases and J 0 bases, with 11 bases left between them. In germline, CDR1 is LNHDA, CDR2 SQIVND (reference sequence). DNA of the CDR3: TGTGCCAGTAGTGCCCCAGGGGTTAGCAATCAGCCCCAGCATTTT. Protein product: CASSAPGVSNQPQHF.

In its sample, this clonotype was seen a few times. This chain links TRBV20-1 with TRBJ1-1; 9 bases map to TRBD1. This CDR3 has 15 amino acids. The J segment lost 6 bases and the V segment lost 1 base, leaving 9 bases of the junction unmatched. Germline V gene data show CDR1 as DFQATT and CDR2 as SNEGSKA (reference sequence). In DNA form, the CDR3 reads TGCAGTGCTAGAGCCCAACAGGGGGCGGGCGCTGAAGCTTTCTTT. This translates into CSARAQQGAGAEAFF.

This clonotype was recorded at least ten times. This sequence joins TRBV7-2 and TRBJ2-7, with D uncertain. CDR1 is SGHTA and CDR2 is FQGNSA in the germline V gene. The germline V and J ends were trimmed by 2 bases and 0 bases, with 8 bases remaining between them. The CDR3 has 14 amino acids. CDR3 nucleotides: TGTGCCAGCAGCTTAAGTTCAGACTCCTACGAGCAGTACTTC. This translates into CASSLSSDSYEQYF.

V usage is TRBV5-1 and J usage is TRBJ1-2; TRBD1 aligns across 7 bases. After removal of 4 bases from V and 3 bases from J, the junction contained 6 bases not matched to a gene. The CDR3 is made up of 14 amino acids. From germline, CDR1 is SGHRS and CDR2 YFSETQ. The CDR3 loop reads CASSPRQGHYGYTF. In DNA form, the CDR3 reads TGCGCCAGCAGCCCTAGACAGGGACACTATGGCTACACCTTC.

Here the CDR3 DNA reads TGTGCCAGCAGTTTAGAGACAGGCAATCAGCCCCAGCATTTT. Translation: CASSLETGNQPQHF. The rearrangement joins TRBV12-3 or TRBV12-4 to TRBJ1-5; perhaps TRBD1 as D (5 bases). The CDR3 loop spans 14 amino acids. Trimming removed 1 base at V and 2 bases at J, with 6 bases between.

The rearrangement uses TRBV7-9 and TRBJ2-7, with D maybe TRBD2 (7 bases). The germline V gene encodes CDR1 SEHNR and CDR2 FQNEAQ (reference sequence). The CDR3 consists of 16 residues. V lost 5 bases, J lost 0 bases, and 17 bases lay in between. This CDR3 is CASSNQGRGSSYEQYF. The CDR3 DNA reads TGTGCCAGCAGCAACCAGGGGAGGGGTAGCTCCTACGAGCAGTACTTC.

This clonotype has just a few counts. This rearrangement joins TRBV29-1 to TRBJ1-2; tentative D call: TRBD1 (5 bases). CDR1 and CDR2 (germline): SQVTM, ANQGSEA. This CDR3 spans 17 amino acids. V was clipped by 4 bases and J by 4 bases, with 25 bases between them. The DNA for the CDR3 is TGCAGCGTTGGTTCTCCCAGGGTTATGGGAACCCTCTATGGCTACACCTTC. This sequence encodes CSVGSPRVMGTLYGYTF.

This clonotype has a handful of counts. This sequence joins TRBV20-1 and TRBJ2-7; D is perhaps TRBD1 or TRBD2 (7 bases each). CDR3 size: 14 residues. Germline CDR1 and CDR2: DFQATT and SNEGSKA (reference sequence). Trimming removed 6 bases at V and 6 bases at J, with 21 bases between. The CDR3 spells CSARPQGGFGEQYF. CDR3 DNA sequence: TGCAGTGCCAGACCCCAGGGGGGGTTTGGCGAGCAGTACTTC.

The rearrangement joins TRBV7-9 to TRBJ1-2, with 7 positions matching TRBD1. The V and J ends lost 4 bases and 4 bases, in that order; junction bases with no gene match: 6. Per the germline V gene, CDR1 is SEHNR and CDR2 is FQNEAQ (reference sequence). The CDR3 is made up of 14 amino acids. The CDR3 nucleotides are TGTGCCAGCAGCTCCTGGACAGGCATCTATGGCTACACCTTC. Its translation: CASSSWTGIYGYTF.

This clonotype was counted a few times. The chain links TRBV9 to TRBJ2-1; no firm D call. The CDR3 is 14 residues long. From germline, CDR1 is SGDLS and CDR2 YYNGEE. V gave up 0 bases and J gave up 8 bases, with 12 bases separating them. The CDR3 protein is CASSVGTEVDEQFF. The CDR3 bases are TGTGCCAGCAGCGTAGGAACAGAAGTGGATGAGCAGTTCTTC.

This clonotype was observed a few times. This chain links TRBV24-1 with TRBJ2-2; a possible D gene is TRBD1 (6 bases). This CDR3 has 15 amino acids. Germline-derived CDR1 and CDR2 are KGHDR and SFDVKD. V dropped 11 bases and J dropped 3 bases, with 18 bases sitting between them. The DNA for the CDR3 is TGTGCCATCGCCCGGGGCAACAGGGACACCGGGGAGCTGTTTTTT. Amino acids: CAIARGNRDTGELFF.

In this sample, this clonotype turned up a few times. The V gene is TRBV27, the J gene TRBJ1-5, with D possibly TRBD1 on 5 matching bases. Germline V CDR1 and CDR2: MNHEY, SMNVEV (reference sequence). Trimming cost V 3 bases and J 1 base, with 10 bases left between them. The CDR3 loop spans 15 amino acids. The CDR3 is CASSFRQTSNQPQHF. CDR3 sequence (DNA): TGTGCCAGCAGTTTTAGACAGACAAGCAATCAGCCCCAGCATTTT.

This rearrangement joins TRBV10-3 to TRBJ1-2; possible D gene TRBD1, 5 bases. This CDR3 is 16 amino acids long. V was pared by 0 bases and J by 9 bases, with 20 bases between. The germline CDR1 and CDR2 sequences are ENHRY and SYGVKD. The CDR3 coding sequence is TGTGCCATCAGTGAGTCGCAGCAGGGAGGGAAAAGTAGCTACACCTTC. It yields the protein CAISESQQGGKSSYTF.

This clonotype was seen a handful of times. The gene calls are TRBV18 and TRBJ1-5; TRBD1 matches at 7 bases. Germline CDR1 KGHSH, CDR2 LQKENI. Germline trimming cut 3 bases from V and 4 bases from J; bases unmatched to any gene: 6. CDR3 length: 15 residues. CDR3 sequence: CASSPANRGNQPQHF. CDR3 nucleotides: TGTGCCAGCTCACCGGCAAACAGGGGTAATCAGCCCCAGCATTTT.